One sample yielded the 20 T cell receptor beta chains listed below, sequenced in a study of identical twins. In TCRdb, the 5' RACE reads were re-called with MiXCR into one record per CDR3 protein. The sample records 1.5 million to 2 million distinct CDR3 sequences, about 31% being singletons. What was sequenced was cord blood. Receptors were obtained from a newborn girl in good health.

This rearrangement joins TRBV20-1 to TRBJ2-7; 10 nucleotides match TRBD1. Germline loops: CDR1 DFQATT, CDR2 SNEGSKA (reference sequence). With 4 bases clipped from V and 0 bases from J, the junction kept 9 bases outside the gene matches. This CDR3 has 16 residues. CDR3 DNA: TGCAGTGCTACCGGGACAGGGGCCGGAAGCTCCTACGAGCAGTACTTC. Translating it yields CSATGTGAGSSYEQYF.

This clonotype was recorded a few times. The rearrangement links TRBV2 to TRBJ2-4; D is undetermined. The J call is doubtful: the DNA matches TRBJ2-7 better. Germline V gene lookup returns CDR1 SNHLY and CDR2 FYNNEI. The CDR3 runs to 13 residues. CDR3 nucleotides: TGTGCCAGCAGTGACGGTTCTCCCTACGAGCAGTACTTC. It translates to CASSDGSPYEQYF.

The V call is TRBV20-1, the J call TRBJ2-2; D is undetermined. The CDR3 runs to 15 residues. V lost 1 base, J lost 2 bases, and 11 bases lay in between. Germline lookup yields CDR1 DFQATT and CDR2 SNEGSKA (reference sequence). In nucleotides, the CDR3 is TGCAGTGCTAGAGCGTATCGGGTTAACACCGGGGAGCTGTTTTTT. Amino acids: CSARAYRVNTGELFF.

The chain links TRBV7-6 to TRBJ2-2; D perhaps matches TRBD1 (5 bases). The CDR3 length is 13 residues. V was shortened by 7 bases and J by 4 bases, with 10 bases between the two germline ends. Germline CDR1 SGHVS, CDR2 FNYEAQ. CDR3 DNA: TGTGCCAGCAAAGAACAGGTCACCGGGGAGCTGTTTTTT. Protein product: CASKEQVTGELFF.

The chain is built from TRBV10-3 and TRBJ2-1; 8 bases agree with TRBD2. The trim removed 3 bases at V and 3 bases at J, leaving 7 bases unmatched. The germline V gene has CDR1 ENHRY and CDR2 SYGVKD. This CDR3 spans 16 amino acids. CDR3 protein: CAISDPAGAYYNEQFF. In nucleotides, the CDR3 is TGTGCCATCAGTGACCCAGCGGGGGCCTACTACAATGAGCAGTTCTTC.

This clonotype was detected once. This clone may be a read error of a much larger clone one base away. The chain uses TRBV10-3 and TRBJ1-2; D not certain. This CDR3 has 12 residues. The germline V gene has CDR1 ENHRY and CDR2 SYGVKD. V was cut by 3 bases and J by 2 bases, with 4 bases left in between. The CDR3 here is CAISDENYGYTF. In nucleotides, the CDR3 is TGTGCCATCAGTGACGAAAACTATGGCTACACCTTC.

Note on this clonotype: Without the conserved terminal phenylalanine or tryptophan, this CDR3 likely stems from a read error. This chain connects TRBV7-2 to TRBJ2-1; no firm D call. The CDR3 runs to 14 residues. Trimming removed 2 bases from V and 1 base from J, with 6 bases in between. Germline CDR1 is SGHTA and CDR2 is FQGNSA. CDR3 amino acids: CASSLRYSYNEQFV. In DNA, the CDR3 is TGTGCCAGCAGCTTACGGTATTCCTACAATGAGCAGTTCGTC.

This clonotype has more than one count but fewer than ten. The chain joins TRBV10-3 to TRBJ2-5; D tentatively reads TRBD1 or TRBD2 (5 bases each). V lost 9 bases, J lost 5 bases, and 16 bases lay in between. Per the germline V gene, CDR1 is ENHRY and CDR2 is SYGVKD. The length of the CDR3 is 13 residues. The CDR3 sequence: CAIAEGMGETQYF. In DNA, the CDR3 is TGTGCCATTGCTGAGGGGATGGGGGAGACCCAGTACTTC.

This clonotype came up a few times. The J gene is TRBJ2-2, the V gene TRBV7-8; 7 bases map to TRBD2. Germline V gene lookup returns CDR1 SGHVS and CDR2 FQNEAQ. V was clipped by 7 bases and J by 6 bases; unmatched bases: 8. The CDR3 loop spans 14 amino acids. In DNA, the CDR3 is TGTGCCAGCACTTGGACTAGGGTCTCCGGGGAGCTGTTTTTT. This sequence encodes CASTWTRVSGELFF.

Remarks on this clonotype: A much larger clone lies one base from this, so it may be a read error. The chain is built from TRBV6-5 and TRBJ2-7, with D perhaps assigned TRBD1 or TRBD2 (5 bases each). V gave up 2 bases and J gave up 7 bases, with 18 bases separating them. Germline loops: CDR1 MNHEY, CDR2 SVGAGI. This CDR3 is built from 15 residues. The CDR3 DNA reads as TGTGCCAGCAGTTACCTACCCGGGACCAACAATGAGCAGTACTTC. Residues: CASSYLPGTNNEQYF.

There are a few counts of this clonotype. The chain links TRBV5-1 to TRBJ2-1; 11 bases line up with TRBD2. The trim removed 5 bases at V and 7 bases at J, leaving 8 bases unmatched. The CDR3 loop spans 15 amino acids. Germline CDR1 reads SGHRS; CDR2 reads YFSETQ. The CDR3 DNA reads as TGCGCCAGCAGTCCACTAGCGGGAGTGGTAAATGAGCAGTTCTTC. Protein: CASSPLAGVVNEQFF.

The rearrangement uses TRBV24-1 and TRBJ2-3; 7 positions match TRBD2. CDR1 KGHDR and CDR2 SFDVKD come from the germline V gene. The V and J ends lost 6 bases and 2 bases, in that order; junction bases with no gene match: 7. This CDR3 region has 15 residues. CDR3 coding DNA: TGTGCCACCAGTCCCCCAGCGGGATCCACAGATACGCAGTATTTT. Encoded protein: CATSPPAGSTDTQYF.

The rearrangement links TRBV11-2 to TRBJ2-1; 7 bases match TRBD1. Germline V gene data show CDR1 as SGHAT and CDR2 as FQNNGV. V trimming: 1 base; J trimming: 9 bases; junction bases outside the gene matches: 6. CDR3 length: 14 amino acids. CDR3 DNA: TGTGCCAGCAGCTTAGCGGCTAAGGGGGCTGAGCAGTTCTTC. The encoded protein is CASSLAAKGAEQFF. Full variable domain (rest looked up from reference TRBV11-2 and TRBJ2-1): EAGVAQSPRYKIIEKRQSVAFWCNPISGHATLYWYQQILGQGPKLLIQFQNNGVVDDSQLPKDRFSAERLKGVDSTLKIQPAKLEDSAVYLCASSLAAKGAEQFFGPGTRLTVL.

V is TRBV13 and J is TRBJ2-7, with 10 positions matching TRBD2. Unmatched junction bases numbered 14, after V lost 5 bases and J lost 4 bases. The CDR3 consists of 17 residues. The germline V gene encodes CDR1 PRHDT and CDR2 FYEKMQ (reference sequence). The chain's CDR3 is CASSPISGRRGLYEQYF. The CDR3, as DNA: TGTGCCAGCAGCCCCATTAGCGGGAGGCGAGGGTTATACGAGCAGTACTTC.

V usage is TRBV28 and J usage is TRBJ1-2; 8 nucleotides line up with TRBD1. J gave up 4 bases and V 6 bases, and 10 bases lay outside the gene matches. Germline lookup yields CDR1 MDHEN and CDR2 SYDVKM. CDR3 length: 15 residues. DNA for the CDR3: TGTGCCAGCAGCCTCTCAGGGGGCCCGGGCTATGGCTACACCTTC. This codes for CASSLSGGPGYGYTF.

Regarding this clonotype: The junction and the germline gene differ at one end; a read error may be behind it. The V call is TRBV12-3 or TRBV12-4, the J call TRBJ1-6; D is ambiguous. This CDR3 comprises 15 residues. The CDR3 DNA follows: TGTGCCTGCAGTTCCCTCCTCGGAGCTAATTCACCCCTCCACTTT. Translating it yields CACSSLLGANSPLHF.

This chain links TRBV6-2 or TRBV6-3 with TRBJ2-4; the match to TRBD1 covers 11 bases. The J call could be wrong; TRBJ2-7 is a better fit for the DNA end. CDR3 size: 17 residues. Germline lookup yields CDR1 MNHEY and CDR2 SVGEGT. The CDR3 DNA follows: TGTGCCAGCAGTTACGACGGACAGGGGGCCGCGATTTACGAGCAGTACTTC. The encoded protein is CASSYDGQGAAIYEQYF.

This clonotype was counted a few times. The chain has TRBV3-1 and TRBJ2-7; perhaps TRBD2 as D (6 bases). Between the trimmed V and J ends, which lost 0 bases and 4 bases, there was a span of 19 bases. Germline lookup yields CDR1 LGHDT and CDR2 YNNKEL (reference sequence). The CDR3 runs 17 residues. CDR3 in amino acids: CASSQDIRLDYPYEQYF. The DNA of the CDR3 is TGTGCCAGCAGCCAAGATATTCGGCTGGACTACCCTTACGAGCAGTACTTC.

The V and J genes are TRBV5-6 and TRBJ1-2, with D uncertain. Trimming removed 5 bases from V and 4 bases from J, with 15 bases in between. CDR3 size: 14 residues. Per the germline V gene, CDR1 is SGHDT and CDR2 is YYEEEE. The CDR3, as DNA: TGTGCCAGCAGTCCACCCGGGTTACCCTATGGCTACACCTTC. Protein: CASSPPGLPYGYTF.

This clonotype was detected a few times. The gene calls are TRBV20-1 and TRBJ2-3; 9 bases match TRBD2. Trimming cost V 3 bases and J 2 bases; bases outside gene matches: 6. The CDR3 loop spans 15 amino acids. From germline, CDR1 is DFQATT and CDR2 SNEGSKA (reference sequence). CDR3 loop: CSARPLAGVTDTQYF. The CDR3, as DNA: TGCAGTGCTAGGCCCTTAGCGGGAGTCACAGATACGCAGTATTTT.